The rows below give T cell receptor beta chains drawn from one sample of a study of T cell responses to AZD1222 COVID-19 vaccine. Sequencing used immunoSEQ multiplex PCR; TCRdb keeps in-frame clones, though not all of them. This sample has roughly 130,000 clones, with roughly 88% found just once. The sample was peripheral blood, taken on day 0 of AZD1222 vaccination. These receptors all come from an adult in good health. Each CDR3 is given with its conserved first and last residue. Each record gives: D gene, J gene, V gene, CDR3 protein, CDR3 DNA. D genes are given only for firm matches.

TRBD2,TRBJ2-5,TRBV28,CASSSRLAGGKTQYF,TGTGCCAGCAGTTCTAGACTAGCGGGGGGTAAGACCCAGTACTTC
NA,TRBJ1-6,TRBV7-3,CASSLDRNYSPLHF,TGTGCCAGCAGCCTAGACAGGAATTATTCACCCCTCCACTTT
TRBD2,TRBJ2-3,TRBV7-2,CASRITAGVIGDTQYF,TGTGCCAGCAGGATTACCGCGGGAGTCATTGGAGATACGCAGTATTTT
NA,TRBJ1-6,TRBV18,CASSPLVSLSSSYNSPLHF,TGTGCCAGCTCACCCCTTGTCAGTCTTTCCAGCTCCTATAATTCACCCCTCCACTTT
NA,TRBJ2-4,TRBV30,CAWSPGGLAKNIQYF,TGTGCCTGGTCTCCAGGGGGGCTAGCCAAAAACATTCAGTACTTC
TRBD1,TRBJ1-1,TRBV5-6,CASSRPTGDTEAFF,TGTGCCAGCAGCCGACCGACAGGGGACACTGAAGCTTTCTTT
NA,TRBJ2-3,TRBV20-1,CSASDASDTQYF,TGCAGTGCTAGTGACGCCTCTGATACGCAGTATTTT
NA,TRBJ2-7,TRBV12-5,CASGLDRYEQYF,TGTGCTAGTGGTTTGGACAGATACGAGCAGTACTTC
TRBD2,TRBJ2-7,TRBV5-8,CASRKTGEGRLEQYF,TGTGCCAGCAGAAAAACGGGGGAGGGGCGTCTCGAGCAGTACTTC
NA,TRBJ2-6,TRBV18,CASSPLGGVEGLPSGANVLTF,TGTGCCAGCTCCCCTCTAGGGGGGGTCGAAGGTCTGCCCTCTGGGGCCAACGTCCTGACTTTC
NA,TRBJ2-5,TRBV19,CASSISRGLAQETQYF,TGTGCCAGTAGTATTAGCCGGGGGTTGGCGCAAGAGACCCAGTACTTC